Listed here are 28 T cell receptor beta chains from one sample, sequenced in a study of blood T cell repertoires in COVID-19. Produced via immunoSEQ multiplex PCR; TCRdb's table is partial and in-frame only. The table has around 220,000 clones, 75% to 90% seen once. Sequencing was done on a sample of peripheral blood. Every receptor here comes from a human donor in a cohort sampled during active COVID-19.

The chain joins TRBV6-5 to TRBJ2-7; 7 bases are a match to TRBD2. The trim removed 8 bases at V and 2 bases at J, leaving 9 bases unmatched. Germline CDR1 reads MNHEY; CDR2 reads SVGAGI. The CDR3 covers 14 residues. The CDR3 loop reads CASSIGLETYEQYF. CDR3 nucleotide sequence: TGTGCCAGCTCAATTGGACTAGAAACCTACGAGCAGTACTTC.

The chain combines TRBV4-2 with TRBJ2-7, with TRBD2 matching 9 bases. The CDR3 covers 16 residues. The germline CDR1 and CDR2 sequences are LGHNA and YNFKEQ. V lost 3 bases, J lost 2 bases, and 8 bases stayed unmatched. The chain's CDR3 is CASSQGLAEGPYEQYF. The CDR3 DNA is TGTGCCAGCAGCCAGGGACTAGCTGAGGGCCCCTACGAGCAGTACTTC.

This chain connects TRBV9 to TRBJ1-6; 9 bases are a match to TRBD1. Germline V gene data show CDR1 as SGDLS and CDR2 as YYNGEE. With V trimmed by 5 bases and J by 5 bases, 5 bases remained unmatched. The CDR3 extends over 15 amino acids. This CDR3 is CASSPGTGNNSPLHF. The CDR3 DNA reads TGTGCCAGCAGTCCAGGGACAGGGAATAATTCACCCCTCCACTTT.

Only one count was recorded for this clone. This sequence joins TRBV9 and TRBJ1-1; 8 nucleotides agree with TRBD1. V trimming: 3 bases; J trimming: 4 bases; junction bases outside the gene matches: 8. The CDR3 sequence is 15 residues long. Per the germline V gene, CDR1 is SGDLS and CDR2 is YYNGEE. The CDR3 nucleotides are TGTGCCAGCAGCGCTCGACAGGGGACGGGCACTGAAGCTTTCTTT. Its protein is CASSARQGTGTEAFF.

This chain connects TRBV9 to TRBJ2-1; 7 bases map to TRBD2. The CDR3 runs to 14 residues. V was pared by 7 bases and J by 7 bases, with 11 bases of the junction left unmatched. Germline V gives CDR1 SGDLS, CDR2 YYNGEE. The CDR3 loop is CASGPRGVRNEQFF. The CDR3, as DNA: TGTGCCAGCGGCCCACGGGGGGTAAGGAATGAGCAGTTCTTC.

The chain couples TRBV11-2 to TRBJ2-7; TRBD1 matches at 8 bases. The V and J ends lost 6 bases and 3 bases, in that order; junction bases with no gene match: 10. CDR1 and CDR2 (germline): SGHAT, FQNNGV. The CDR3 loop spans 15 amino acids. CDR3 sequence reads: CASSRQGSELYEQYF. The CDR3 DNA reads as TGTGCCAGCAGTAGACAGGGGTCCGAACTCTACGAGCAGTACTTC. The full variable domain, rest sourced from reference TRBV11-2 and TRBJ2-7, is EAGVAQSPRYKIIEKRQSVAFWCNPISGHATLYWYQQILGQGPKLLIQFQNNGVVDDSQLPKDRFSAERLKGVDSTLKIQPAKLEDSAVYLCASSRQGSELYEQYFGPGTRLTVT.

The J gene is TRBJ1-6, the V gene TRBV30, with D perhaps matching TRBD1 (6 bases). Germline loops: CDR1 GTSNPN, CDR2 SVGIG (reference sequence). The CDR3 runs 14 residues. Trimming took off 5 bases at V and 10 bases at J, with 18 bases between the two ends. The CDR3 sequence: CAWSTTGTVSPLHF. CDR3 nucleotides: TGTGCCTGGTCAACAACAGGGACGGTGTCACCCCTCCACTTT. Full variable domain (remainder filled in from reference TRBV30 and TRBJ1-6): SQTIHQWPATLVQPVGSPLSLECTVEGTSNPNLYWYRQAAGRGLQLLFYSVGIGQISSEVPQNLSASRPQDRQFILSSKKLLLSDSGFYLCAWSTTGTVSPLHFGNGTRLTVT.

A few counts support this clone. The chain joins TRBV3-1 (or the pseudogene TRBV3-2) to TRBJ2-5, with TRBD1 as a possible D gene (5 bases). Trimming took 2 bases from V and 4 from J, leaving 5 bases between them. CDR1 is LGHDT and CDR2 is YNNKEL in the germline V gene (reference sequence). The CDR3 runs to 12 residues. CDR3 DNA sequence: TGTGCCAGCAGCCAAAGGGGAGAGACCCAGTACTTC. Protein: CASSQRGETQYF.

The rearrangement joins TRBV28 to TRBJ2-3; TRBD2 might be the D (7 bases). V lost 7 bases and J lost 1, with 21 bases in between. There are 17 residues in the CDR3. CDR1 MDHEN and CDR2 SYDVKM come from the germline V gene. The CDR3 DNA sequence: TGTGCCAGCACCTTAGGGGGGGCGGCGCGGGGCACAGATACGCAGTATTTT. Its translation is CASTLGGAARGTDTQYF.

J is TRBJ1-2 and V is TRBV29-1; D ambiguous. V lost 2 bases and J 0 bases, leaving 10 bases between the germline ends. Germline CDR1 is SQVTM and CDR2 is ANQGSEA. The CDR3 has 14 residues. CDR3 sequence: CSVEIQKANYGYTF. CDR3 DNA sequence: TGCAGCGTTGAAATACAGAAAGCTAACTATGGCTACACCTTC.

V and J are TRBV7-2 and TRBJ2-5; a weak D match, TRBD1 (5 bases). V lost 1 base and J lost 3, with 15 bases in between. This CDR3 contains 16 residues. Germline values: CDR1 SGHTA, CDR2 FQGNSA. CDR3 bases: TGTGCCAGCAGCTTAGGAGGATCACAGGTCAAAGAGACCCAGTACTTC. Amino acid sequence: CASSLGGSQVKETQYF. The whole variable domain, filled in from reference TRBV7-2 and TRBJ2-5, reads GAGVSQSPSNKVTEKGKDVELRCDPISGHTALYWYRQSLGQGLEFLIYFQGNSAPDKSGLPSDRFSAERTGGSVSTLTIQRTQQEDSAVYLCASSLGGSQVKETQYFGPGTRLLVL.

The chain carries TRBV28 and TRBJ1-2, with 11 bases lining up with TRBD1. With V trimmed by 6 bases and J by 2 bases, 8 bases remained unmatched. The CDR3 consists of 16 residues. Germline CDR1 MDHEN, CDR2 SYDVKM. The CDR3 region has the DNA TGTGCCAGCAGCCTAGGGGACAGGGGGAGGAACTATGGCTACACCTTC. Translating it yields CASSLGDRGRNYGYTF.

The chain joins TRBV6-5 to TRBJ2-7; TRBD1 aligns across 9 bases. Germline trimming cut 7 bases from V and 3 bases from J; bases unmatched to any gene: 7. CDR1 and CDR2 from the germline V gene are MNHEY and SVGAGI. The CDR3 runs to 14 residues. CDR3 nucleotides: TGTGCCAGCACCATGGGACAGGGTCTCTACGAGCAGTACTTC. As protein: CASTMGQGLYEQYF.

CDR3 DNA: TGTGCCAGCAGTTACTCGCACAGGGCGCGAACAGATACGCAGTATTTT. Its translation: CASSYSHRARTDTQYF. This chain joins TRBV6-6 and TRBJ2-3, with D perhaps TRBD1 (6 bases). The ends were cut back, 0 bases at V and 3 bases at J, with 13 bases in the middle. The germline gives CDR1 MNHNY, CDR2 SVGAGI (reference sequence). The CDR3 totals 16 residues.

The chain has TRBV19 and TRBJ2-1; D remains unclear. This CDR3 is 13 amino acids long. V was pared by 5 bases and J by 7 bases, with 12 bases between. Germline V gene data show CDR1 as LNHDA and CDR2 as SQIVND (reference sequence). The chain's CDR3 is CASSPRAFNEQFF. CDR3 nucleotides: TGTGCCAGTAGTCCCCGCGCTTTTAATGAGCAGTTCTTC.

Notes on this clone: Because the CDR3's place on the DNA is in doubt, the DNA is left out and the CDR3 is given as listed by TCRdb. The V and J genes are TRBV1 and TRBJ2-6; the table's D gene call, TRBD2, was not cross checked with the DNA. TRBV1 is termed a pseudogene. The CDR3 extends over 21 residues, inclusive of both ends. CDR3 sequence: CTSSRLTGLAGVGSGANVLTF.

The chain combines TRBV4-1 with TRBJ1-1; D uncertain. CDR1 and CDR2 from the germline V gene are MGHRA and YSYEKL. The CDR3 length is 13 residues. Between the trimmed V and J ends, which lost 0 bases and 6 bases, there was a span of 8 bases. CDR3: CASSQESLAEAFF. The CDR3 coding sequence is TGCGCCAGCAGCCAAGAGTCTTTAGCTGAAGCTTTCTTT.

V is TRBV30 and J is TRBJ2-7, with D unclear. This CDR3 has 13 residues. V was trimmed by 0 bases and J by 2 bases, leaving 8 bases between them. The germline gives CDR1 GTSNPN, CDR2 SVGIG (reference sequence). The CDR3 DNA sequence: TGTGCCTGGAGTGTAGCTACCCCCTACGAGCAGTACTTC. Translated: CAWSVATPYEQYF.

This chain joins TRBV27 and TRBJ1-5; the D is unclear. The CDR3 sequence is 14 residues long. Trimming took off 3 bases at V and 5 bases at J, with 11 bases between the two ends. Germline lookup yields CDR1 MNHEY and CDR2 SMNVEV (reference sequence). Here the CDR3 DNA reads TGTGCCAGCAGTTTGGTCGGCCTAGATCAGCCCCAGCATTTT. Translating gives CASSLVGLDQPQHF.

The chain joins TRBV10-3 to TRBJ2-5; D perhaps matches TRBD1 (6 bases). Germline V lookup: CDR1 ENHRY, CDR2 SYGVKD. The CDR3 totals 15 residues. The V end lost 3 bases, the J end lost 7 bases, and 18 bases lay between the germline ends. CDR3 sequence reads: CAISDSGKGEGTQYF. CDR3 bases: TGTGCCATCAGTGACTCCGGGAAGGGGGAAGGGACCCAGTACTTC.

This clone was detected ten times or more. The chain is built from TRBV27 and TRBJ1-1; no definite D call. Germline CDR1 and CDR2: MNHEY and SMNVEV (reference sequence). The CDR3 covers 11 residues. Between the trimmed V and J ends, which lost 2 bases and 6 bases, there was a span of 4 bases. CDR3 nucleotides: TGTGCCAGCAGTTTAGGAGCTGAAGCTTTCTTT. Translation: CASSLGAEAFF.

This chain connects TRBV4-2 to TRBJ2-4; D perhaps matches TRBD2 (6 bases). The CDR3 extends over 15 amino acids. CDR1 is LGHNA, CDR2 YNFKEQ, per germline. Trimming pared 2 bases from V and 6 bases from J, leaving 14 bases between. The CDR3, as DNA: TGTGCCAGCAGCCAAATCCGGGACTTAATAAACATTCAGTACTTC. Amino acids: CASSQIRDLINIQYF.

This clone was picked up a small number of times. The genes are TRBV30 and TRBJ2-1; 7 bases are a match to TRBD2. The CDR3 sequence is 14 residues long. Germline V CDR1 and CDR2: GTSNPN, SVGIG (reference sequence). The V and J ends lost 4 bases and 5 bases, in that order; junction bases with no gene match: 8. Written as DNA, the CDR3 is TGTGCCTGGAAACTTTGGGCGGGAGACAATGAGCAGTTCTTC. This gives the protein CAWKLWAGDNEQFF.

The chain is built from TRBV7-7 and TRBJ1-1; TRBD1 is a possible D gene (6 bases). Trimming took off 5 bases at V and 1 base at J, with 8 bases between the two ends. The CDR3 covers 13 residues. Germline CDR1 reads SSHAT; CDR2 reads FNYEAQ (reference sequence). CDR3 DNA sequence: TGTGCCAGCAGCAGGGGGACGAACACTGAAGCTTTCTTT. Protein product: CASSRGTNTEAFF.

The chain uses TRBV28 and TRBJ2-3; D is unclear. The CDR3 runs 17 residues. V lost 5 bases to trimming and J lost 2 bases, with 20 bases between them. Germline CDR1 is MDHEN and CDR2 is SYDVKM. CDR3 amino acids: CASSLPQLNANTDTQYF. CDR3 nucleotide sequence: TGTGCCAGCAGTCTCCCTCAACTTAACGCGAACACAGATACGCAGTATTTT.

A word on this clone: Other DNA sequences in this sample translate to the same CDR3. This chain connects TRBV5-1 to TRBJ2-7, with D perhaps matching TRBD1 (5 bases). Germline V gene lookup returns CDR1 SGHRS and CDR2 YFSETQ. Trimming stripped 4 bases from V and 1 base from J, with 9 bases between. This CDR3 is 13 amino acids long. The CDR3 nucleotides read TGCGCCAGCAGCCCGACAGTTTCCTACGAGCAGTACTTC. This codes for CASSPTVSYEQYF.

This chain connects TRBV7-9 to TRBJ1-2; perhaps TRBD1 as D (6 bases). Germline CDR1 reads SEHNR; CDR2 reads FQNEAQ (reference sequence). The CDR3 runs to 14 residues. Trimming shortened V by 3 bases and J by 4 bases, and 12 bases separated the two germline ends. The CDR3 loop is CASSFRTAFYGYTF. In DNA, the CDR3 is TGTGCCAGCAGCTTCCGGACAGCCTTCTATGGCTACACCTTC.

As regards this clone: The junction does not match germline at one end; this may be a read error. This chain uses TRBV6-2 or TRBV6-3 with TRBJ2-7; TRBD1 aligns across 10 bases. Germline V CDR1 and CDR2: MNHEY, SVGEGT. This CDR3 region has 14 residues. The CDR3 reads CASSTSGQGLEGFF. The CDR3 nucleotides read TGTGCCAGCAGTACCTCGGGACAGGGGCTAGAGGGATTCTTC.